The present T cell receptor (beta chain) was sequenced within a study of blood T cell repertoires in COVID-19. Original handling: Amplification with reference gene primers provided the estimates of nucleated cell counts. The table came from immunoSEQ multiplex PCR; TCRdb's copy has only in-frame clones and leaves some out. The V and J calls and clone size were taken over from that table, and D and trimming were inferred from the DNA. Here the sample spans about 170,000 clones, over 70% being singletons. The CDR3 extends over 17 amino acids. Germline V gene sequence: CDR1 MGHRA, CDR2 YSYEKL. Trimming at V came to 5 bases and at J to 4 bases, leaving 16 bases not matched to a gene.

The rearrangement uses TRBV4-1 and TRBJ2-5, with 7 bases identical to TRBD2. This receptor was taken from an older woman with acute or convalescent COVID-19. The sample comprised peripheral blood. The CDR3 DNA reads TGCGCCAGCAGCTTCGGGTCTGGGGCTAGCGGAACAGAGACCCAGTACTTC. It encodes CASSFGSGASGTETQYF.